The T cell receptor (beta chain) under discussion was sequenced for a study of T-cell memory formation after mild COVID-19. As for the study in general: TCR clusters largely stayed donor specific.

Study-wide points: Contracting clones from day 15 to 85 had balanced CD4/CD8; later expanders favoured CD4+. Clones that contracted clustered mainly in CM and EM if CD4+ and in EMRA if CD8+.

The 5'RACE method, run with constant-segment primers, produced TCR alpha and TCR beta cDNA libraries (carrying sample barcodes and UMIs). MiXCR, applied by TCRdb to the 5' RACE reads, yields one record per CDR3 protein. The table lists hundreds of thousands of distinct CDR3 sequences, around 16% of them singletons, with around 8.1% in the top ten. This clonotype occurred a few times. Its antigen is not identified. The source is an adult woman who had mild COVID-19 (a few samples of this study predate the infection). Cell type and time point are not known. The sample comprised PBMCs or a T cell subset sorted from them (not recorded which).

In DNA form, the CDR3 reads TGCGCCAGCAGGCTTCGAACAGGGATGGATTCACCCCTCCACTTT. Protein: CASRLRTGMDSPLHF. The chain uses TRBV5-1 and TRBJ1-6, with D possibly TRBD1 on 6 matching bases. There are 15 residues in the CDR3. Deletions cut 5 bases from V and 8 bases from J, with 17 bases between. Germline CDR1 and CDR2: SGHRS and YFSETQ.